This TCR beta chain was recovered during a study of blood T cell repertoires in COVID-19. Background on the study: Italy, Spain and the United States were the sources of the convalescent and acute COVID-19 samples.

This clone has a single count. Per the study methods: For nucleated cells, counts were estimated from reference gene primer amplification. Profiling relied on immunoSEQ multiplex PCR, and the TCRdb table lists in-frame clones only, not all of them. The D gene and trimming were derived from the DNA, and the V and J assignments and clone size from that table. The table includes approximately 170,000 clones, more than 65% detected once. V was trimmed by 4 bases and J by 6 bases, leaving 8 bases between them. Germline V CDR1 and CDR2: SEHNR, FQNEAQ (reference sequence). The CDR3 length is 12 residues. The chain uses TRBV7-9 and TRBJ2-3; D is undetermined. The sequenced material came from peripheral blood. The origin of this receptor is a woman aged 80 or over with active or convalescent COVID-19. The CDR3 DNA reads TGTGCCAGCAGCTCCCCCGGGGATACGCAGTATTTT. Translating gives CASSSPGDTQYF.